The 8 T cell receptor beta chains presented below share a single source sample, sequenced in a study of T-cell reconstitution after alpha-beta-depleted transplantation in children. Unique molecular identifiers were used in preparing the TCRbeta library. TCRdb ran MiXCR on the PCR reads and lists one entry per CDR3 protein. The profile shows 450,000 to 600,000 distinct CDR3 sequences, around a third of them singletons. Sequencing was performed on PBMCs from the stem cell graft donor, taken from the stem cell graft. Receptor source: a human donor who donated a stem cell graft to a child with aplastic anemia.

The CDR3 DNA is TGCAGTGCCCCACTAGCGGGAGCGGCAGATACGCAGTATTTT. Translated: CSAPLAGAADTQYF. V usage is TRBV20-1 and J usage is TRBJ2-3; 11 positions agree with TRBD2. The CDR3 length is 14 residues. Losses at the gene ends were 6 bases for V and 4 bases for J; bases not matched to a gene: 6. From germline, CDR1 is DFQATT and CDR2 SNEGSKA (reference sequence).

This chain connects TRBV29-1 to TRBJ2-3; weak D call: TRBD2 (6 bases). CDR3 size: 13 residues. CDR1 and CDR2 (germline): SQVTM, ANQGSEA. V gave up 5 bases and J gave up 4 bases, with 13 bases separating them. The CDR3 loop is CSVRRDGPDTQYF. CDR3 bases: TGCAGCGTTCGGCGGGATGGGCCAGATACGCAGTATTTT.

This clonotype came up a few times. This sequence joins TRBV20-1 and TRBJ2-1; a possible D gene is TRBD2 (6 bases). V was shortened by 1 base and J by 4 bases, with 11 bases between the two germline ends. The CDR3 is 14 amino acids. Germline CDR1 and CDR2: DFQATT and SNEGSKA (reference sequence). CDR3 protein: CSARVAGFYNEQFF. The CDR3 bases are TGCAGTGCTAGAGTTGCGGGGTTTTACAATGAGCAGTTCTTC.

The genes are TRBV10-3 and TRBJ1-4, with D possibly matching TRBD1 (5 bases). Germline lookup yields CDR1 ENHRY and CDR2 SYGVKD. The V and J ends lost 0 bases and 7 bases respectively, with 15 bases between them. This CDR3 region has 16 residues. The CDR3 loop reads CAISESGEAAGEKLFF. Here the CDR3 DNA reads TGTGCCATCAGTGAGTCGGGGGAGGCGGCGGGTGAAAAACTGTTTTTT.

The rearrangement links TRBV7-2 to TRBJ2-7; 8 nucleotides line up with TRBD1. Trimming cost V 5 bases and J 3 bases; bases outside gene matches: 9. CDR1 and CDR2 (germline): SGHTA, FQGNSA. This CDR3 is built from 15 residues. CDR3 protein: CASSPGTGLGYEQYV. The CDR3 DNA sequence: TGTGCCAGCAGCCCTGGGACAGGCCTCGGCTACGAGCAGTACGTC.

This chain joins TRBV12-3 or TRBV12-4 and TRBJ2-1, with unresolved D. This CDR3 comprises 14 residues. The V and J ends lost 1 base and 2 bases respectively, with 6 bases between them. CDR3 sequence reads: CASSLGTPYNEQFF. The CDR3 DNA sequence: TGTGCCAGCAGTTTAGGGACCCCCTACAATGAGCAGTTCTTC.

This clonotype was observed a handful of times. V is TRBV29-1 and J is TRBJ2-1; D gene uncertain. The V end was cut by 6 bases, the J end by 0 bases, with 9 bases between. The CDR3 has 13 amino acids. Germline assignment: CDR1 SQVTM and CDR2 ANQGSEA. The CDR3 here is CSVTGGSYNEQFF. The CDR3 nucleotides read TGCAGCGTCACTGGCGGCTCCTACAATGAGCAGTTCTTC.

V is TRBV28 and J is TRBJ2-7; 7 bases fit TRBD1. From germline, CDR1 is MDHEN and CDR2 SYDVKM. V trimming: 3 bases; J trimming: 4 bases; junction bases outside the gene matches: 9. The length of the CDR3 is 15 residues. CDR3 nucleotide sequence: TGTGCCAGCAGTTTGACCGGGACAGATTGGTACGAGCAGTACTTC. This encodes CASSLTGTDWYEQYF.